A selection of T cell receptor beta chains follows, all from one sample in a study of T-cell memory formation after mild COVID-19. Using its own MiXCR run on the 5' RACE reads, TCRdb lists one record per CDR3 protein. This sample has roughly 150,000 distinct CDR3 sequences, with approximately 14% found just once. Material for sequencing was PBMCs or a T cell subset sorted from them (not recorded which). Receptors were obtained from an adult woman who had mild COVID-19 (a few samples of this study predate the infection). Cell type and time point are not known. Both conserved end residues are part of each CDR3. The D gene is left open where the match is weak. The listing skips clone size in some rows; elsewhere it reads once, few, many or a size class.

clone_size j_call d_call v_call cdr3_aa cdr3_nt
few TRBJ2-1 . TRBV7-9 CASSLAVGGYNEQFF TGTGCCAGCAGCTTAGCCGTCGGTGGCTACAATGAGCAGTTCTTC
. TRBJ2-7 TRBD1 TRBV29-1 CSVVWTGAYEQYF TGCAGCGTTGTTTGGACAGGGGCCTACGAGCAGTACTTC
many TRBJ2-5 . TRBV28 CASSFSGLETQYF TGTGCCAGCAGTTTTTCGGGATTAGAGACCCAGTACTTC
many TRBJ1-2 TRBD1 TRBV5-1 CASSLGADRGDYGYTF TGCGCCAGCAGCTTGGGCGCCGACAGGGGAGACTATGGCTACACCTTC
. TRBJ2-1 TRBD1 TRBV18 CASSETGGNEQFF TGTGCCAGCTCAGAGACAGGGGGAAATGAGCAGTTCTTC
. TRBJ2-2 . TRBV4-2 CASSDFMGSANTGELFF TGTGCCAGCAGCGATTTTATGGGCAGCGCGAACACCGGGGAGCTGTTTTTT
few TRBJ2-7 TRBD1 TRBV6-5 CASSYRGLGEQYF TGTGCCAGCAGTTACAGGGGGCTCGGGGAGCAGTACTTC
. TRBJ1-3 . TRBV29-1 CSVEIGNTIYF TGCAGCGTTGAAATTGGAAACACCATATATTTT
. TRBJ1-2 . TRBV12-3/TRBV12-4 CASSLAQGNYGYTF TGTGCCAGCAGTTTAGCGCAGGGAAACTATGGCTACACCTTC
. TRBJ2-3 . TRBV20-1 CSARERYFRHTDTQYF TGCAGTGCTAGAGAGCGCTACTTCCGCCACACAGATACGCAGTATTTT
few TRBJ1-5 . TRBV27 CASSFSSYNQPQHF TGTGCCAGCAGTTTTTCGAGTTACAATCAGCCCCAGCATTTT
. TRBJ2-3 TRBD2 TRBV7-3 CASSLSGGLDTQYF TGTGCCAGCAGCTTAAGCGGGGGGCTCGATACGCAGTATTTT
few TRBJ2-7 TRBD1 TRBV20-1 CSAEDRAYEQYF TGCAGTGCAGAAGACAGGGCCTACGAGCAGTACTTC
. TRBJ2-5 TRBD2 TRBV2 CASSGLAEETQYF TGTGCCAGCAGTGGACTAGCGGAAGAGACCCAGTACTTC
many TRBJ2-7 . TRBV5-1 CASSLTGGSSYEQYF TGCGCCAGCAGCTTGACCGGAGGGAGCTCCTACGAGCAGTACTTC
few TRBJ1-1 . TRBV3-1 CASSQEVVNTEAFF TGTGCCAGCAGCCAAGAAGTAGTGAACACTGAAGCTTTCTTT
. TRBJ1-1 . TRBV6-1 CASSDYHSGTEAFF TGTGCCAGCAGTGATTACCATTCCGGCACTGAAGCTTTCTTT
few TRBJ2-1 . TRBV11-2 CASSLSGRNFDEQFF TGTGCCAGCAGCTTAAGTGGTAGGAATTTCGATGAGCAGTTCTTC
many TRBJ2-7 . TRBV7-9 CASSPSSYEQYF TGTGCCAGCAGTCCTTCTTCCTACGAGCAGTACTTC
. TRBJ2-7 . TRBV12-3/TRBV12-4 CASSLDSLGGTSYEQYF TGTGCCAGCAGTTTAGATAGTTTAGGCGGGACCTCCTACGAGCAGTACTTC
few TRBJ2-5 . TRBV7-6 CASSSPLGTAYQETQYF TGTGCCAGCAGCTCTCCCCTCGGGACCGCGTACCAAGAGACCCAGTACTTC
. TRBJ1-2 . TRBV5-1 CASSEGDYGPKVGYTF TGCGCCAGCAGCGAGGGGGATTATGGCCCCAAAGTGGGCTACACCTTC
. TRBJ2-7 TRBD1 TRBV3-1 CASSHPTGNSYEQYF TGTGCCAGCAGCCACCCGACAGGGAACTCCTACGAGCAGTACTTC
many TRBJ2-1 TRBD2 TRBV6-2/TRBV6-3 CASRPGLAGGFSKQFF TGTGCCAGCAGACCGGGACTAGCGGGAGGGTTTTCGAAGCAGTTCTTC
. TRBJ1-6 . TRBV7-2 CASSLAGYNNSPLHF TGTGCCAGCAGCTTAGCAGGGTATAATAATTCACCCCTCCACTTT
. TRBJ1-2 . TRBV12-3/TRBV12-4 CASSSRGLIFYGYTF TGTGCCAGCAGTTCCCGGGGCCTCATCTTCTATGGCTACACCTTC
few TRBJ1-2 TRBD1 TRBV3-1 CASSQDRGGSGYTF TGTGCCAGCAGCCAAGATCGAGGGGGCAGCGGCTACACCTTC